The 24 T cell receptor beta chains reported below all come from one sample, sequenced in a study of graft-versus-host responses after intestinal transplantation. No antigen is known for these receptors. Sequencing used immunoSEQ multiplex PCR; TCRdb keeps in-frame clones, though not all of them. In the table there are some 110,000 clones, over 75% of which are singletons. The specimen was unstimulated CD4+ T cells sorted from spleen or lymph node cells, collected before intestinal transplant. These receptors came from a human donor who received an intestinal transplant.

This rearrangement joins TRBV5-4 to TRBJ1-3; TRBD1 aligns across 8 bases. J lost 4 bases, V lost 0 bases, and 3 bases had no gene match. The CDR3 is 15 amino acids. CDR1 and CDR2 from the germline V gene are SGHNT and YYREEE (reference sequence). Here the CDR3 reads CASSLGTGTGNTIYF. CDR3 DNA sequence: TGTGCCAGCAGCTTGGGGACAGGGACCGGAAACACCATATATTTT.

The V and J genes are TRBV10-3 and TRBJ2-3; D may match TRBD1 or TRBD2 (6 bases each). Trimming stripped 10 bases from V and 0 bases from J, with 20 bases between. From germline, CDR1 is ENHRY and CDR2 SYGVKD. The CDR3 spans 16 residues. The DNA for the CDR3 is TGTGCCACCTCCCTGGGGGGCGAAACTAGCACAGATACGCAGTATTTT. Translating it yields CATSLGGETSTDTQYF.

V gene TRBV15 combines with J gene TRBJ2-7, with 8 nucleotides matching TRBD2. The CDR3 is made up of 15 amino acids. The V gene end was trimmed by 6 bases and the J gene end by 4 bases; junction bases not matched to a gene: 11. Germline CDR1 and CDR2: LNHNV and YYDKDF (reference sequence). CDR3 region: CATSKRDGRAYEQYF. The DNA of the CDR3 is TGTGCCACCAGTAAGAGGGACGGGAGGGCGTACGAGCAGTACTTC.

The chain is built from TRBV4-1 and TRBJ2-5; tentatively, D is TRBD2 (5 bases). V was trimmed by 5 bases and J by 4 bases, leaving 17 bases between them. The CDR3 length is 15 residues. Germline CDR1 MGHRA, CDR2 YSYEKL. The CDR3 spells CASSYPASAGETQYF. DNA for the CDR3: TGCGCCAGCAGCTACCCTGCATCGGCGGGAGAGACCCAGTACTTC.

The chain couples TRBV28 to TRBJ2-4; 7 nucleotides agree with TRBD2. V trimming: 3 bases; J trimming: 2 bases; junction bases outside the gene matches: 10. CDR1 MDHEN and CDR2 SYDVKM come from the germline V gene. The CDR3 sequence is 17 residues long. Written as DNA, the CDR3 is TGTGCCAGCAGTTTTGTCGTTGCGGGAGCGCCCAAAAACATTCAGTACTTC. This encodes CASSFVVAGAPKNIQYF.

The chain uses TRBV6-5 and TRBJ2-7; TRBD1 might be the D (6 bases). This CDR3 comprises 13 residues. Germline V gene lookup returns CDR1 MNHEY and CDR2 SVGAGI. Trimming removed 6 bases at V and 3 bases at J, with 12 bases between. This CDR3 is CASRLYRVYEQYF. DNA for the CDR3: TGTGCCAGCAGGCTATACAGGGTCTACGAGCAGTACTTC.

The chain has TRBV28 and TRBJ2-1; the match to TRBD1 covers 12 bases. The CDR3 loop spans 15 amino acids. V was clipped by 6 bases and J by 1 base; unmatched bases: 1. Germline CDR1 MDHEN, CDR2 SYDVKM. This CDR3 is CASRGQGASYNEQFF. The CDR3 DNA sequence: TGTGCCAGCAGGGGACAGGGGGCTTCCTACAATGAGCAGTTCTTC.

The chain recombines TRBV13 with TRBJ1-6; possible D gene TRBD1, 5 bases. Per the germline V gene, CDR1 is PRHDT and CDR2 is FYEKMQ (reference sequence). Trimming shortened V by 0 bases and J by 5 bases, and 8 bases separated the two germline ends. The CDR3 consists of 15 residues. DNA for the CDR3: TGTGCCAGCAGCTTAGGGGGGCTGAATAATTCACCCCTCCACTTT. This translates into CASSLGGLNNSPLHF.

The DNA of the CDR3 is TGCAGCGTTGGTGTTCTAGCGGGGGCCACAGATACGCAGTATTTT. Translating it yields CSVGVLAGATDTQYF. The genes are TRBV29-1 and TRBJ2-3; 10 bases are a match to TRBD2. With V trimmed by 4 bases and J by 2 bases, 6 bases remained unmatched. This CDR3 is 15 amino acids long. CDR1 SQVTM and CDR2 ANQGSEA come from the germline V gene.

This clone has only one observation. In DNA, the CDR3 is TGTGCAAGTCGCCCCATACTCTGCGCGACAGGGTTCAATCAGCCCCAGCATTTT. Protein product: CASRPILCATGFNQPQHF. This rearrangement joins TRBV12-2 to TRBJ1-5; the table assigns TRBD1, which was not confirmed against the DNA. TRBV12-2 is a pseudogene locus. The CDR3 runs to 18 residues.

This chain connects TRBV29-1 to TRBJ2-5; D call uncertain. Germline values: CDR1 SQVTM, CDR2 ANQGSEA. V lost 5 bases, J lost 1 base, and 11 bases lay in between. The CDR3 extends over 13 amino acids. This CDR3 is CSVKGRIQETQYF. CDR3 sequence (DNA): TGCAGCGTTAAGGGCCGGATCCAAGAGACCCAGTACTTC.

V gene TRBV5-1 combines with J gene TRBJ2-1, with D possibly matching TRBD1 (6 bases). Trimming took off 2 bases at V and 2 bases at J, with 17 bases between the two ends. Germline V gives CDR1 SGHRS, CDR2 YFSETQ. The CDR3 length is 17 residues. The DNA of the CDR3 is TGCGCCAGCAGCTTCAGAATACAGGGTACCGCCTACAATGAGCAGTTCTTC. Protein sequence: CASSFRIQGTAYNEQFF.

The genes are TRBV19 and TRBJ1-2, with 7 nucleotides matching TRBD1. V was pared by 5 bases and J by 6 bases, with 9 bases of the junction left unmatched. The CDR3 runs 14 residues. Germline V gene lookup returns CDR1 LNHDA and CDR2 SQIVND (reference sequence). CDR3 loop: CASSPYRDSDGYTF. The CDR3 DNA sequence: TGTGCCAGTAGTCCATACCGGGACAGCGATGGCTACACCTTC. The variable domain in full, completed from reference TRBV19 and TRBJ1-2, reads DGGITQSPKYLFRKEGQNVTLSCEQNLNHDAMYWYRQDPGQGLRLIYYSQIVNDFQKGDIAEGYSVSREKKESFPLTVTSAQKNPTAFYLCASSPYRDSDGYTFGSGTRLTVV.

This sequence joins TRBV7-3 and TRBJ2-5, with D unclear. The CDR3 sequence is 15 residues long. CDR1 and CDR2 (germline): SGHTA, FQGTGA. Trimming removed 5 bases at V and 4 bases at J, with 17 bases between. The CDR3 DNA is TGTGCCAGCAGCCCAATAAGTGGTAATCGAGAGACCCAGTACTTC. Protein: CASSPISGNRETQYF.

The V and J genes are TRBV18 and TRBJ1-5; a weak D match, TRBD1 (5 bases). CDR1 and CDR2 (germline): KGHSH, LQKENI. CDR3 length: 15 amino acids. V dropped 3 bases and J dropped 0 bases, with 9 bases sitting between them. The CDR3 sequence is CASSPGEGSNQPQHF. CDR3 sequence (DNA): TGTGCCAGCTCACCGGGGGAGGGTAGCAATCAGCCCCAGCATTTT.

Comment on this clone: The junction shows a germline mismatch at one end, possibly a read error. This specimen includes other DNA sequences encoding the same CDR3. The V call is TRBV5-6, the J call TRBJ2-2, with D possibly matching TRBD2 (6 bases). This CDR3 has 16 residues. The germline V gene has CDR1 SGHDT and CDR2 YYEEEE. CDR3 sequence: CASTPDGGTNTGELFF. In DNA, the CDR3 is TGTGCCAGTACCCCAGACGGGGGTACGAACACCGGGGAACTGTTTTTT.

The chain has TRBV20-1 and TRBJ1-2, with D uncertain. The V gene's germline CDR1 is DFQATT and CDR2 SNEGSKA (reference sequence). V was cut by 2 bases and J by 3 bases, with 4 bases left in between. CDR3 length: 11 amino acids. The CDR3 DNA sequence: TGCAGTGCTAGATTTTACTATGGCTACACCTTC. The encoded protein is CSARFYYGYTF.

The chain is built from TRBV5-4 and TRBJ1-4; TRBD1 agrees at 9 bases. Germline CDR1 SGHNT, CDR2 YYREEE (reference sequence). The CDR3 length is 15 residues. With V trimmed by 2 bases and J by 8 bases, 7 bases remained unmatched. CDR3 loop: CASSLRTGVSEKLFF. The CDR3 nucleotides are TGTGCCAGCAGCTTAAGGACAGGGGTTTCAGAAAAACTGTTTTTT.

This clone turned up a few times. The chain carries TRBV10-3 and TRBJ2-7; D is unresolved. Between the trimmed V and J ends, which lost 8 bases and 5 bases, there was a span of 19 bases. CDR3 length: 14 residues. The germline CDR1 and CDR2 sequences are ENHRY and SYGVKD. The CDR3 coding sequence is TGTGCCATCCGCTCAGGTCGCGATATGGACGAGCAGTACTTC. This translates into CAIRSGRDMDEQYF.

The gene calls are TRBV6-1 and TRBJ1-2; TRBD1 agrees at 9 bases. The length of the CDR3 is 13 residues. CDR1 and CDR2 from the germline V gene are MNHNS and SASEGT. The ends lost 6 bases at V and 7 bases at J; junction bases unmatched: 6. The CDR3 DNA reads TGTGCCAGCAGACGCACAGGGGGCGGTGGCTACACCTTC. It yields the protein CASRRTGGGGYTF.

The count of this clone is one. The J gene is TRBJ1-1, the V gene TRBV19, with unresolved D. Looked up from germline, CDR1 is LNHDA and CDR2 is SQIVND (reference sequence). CDR3 size: 13 residues. Trimming left V 3 bases short and J 8 bases short, with 13 bases between. CDR3 region: CASSIPPVREAFF. The CDR3 nucleotides read TGTGCCAGTAGTATCCCTCCGGTGAGGGAAGCTTTCTTT.

This rearrangement joins TRBV12-5 to TRBJ2-2; D might be TRBD2 (5 bases). The CDR3 has 16 amino acids. V lost 0 bases and J lost 4, with 12 bases in between. Germline loops: CDR1 LGHNT, CDR2 FRNRAP. The CDR3 bases are TGTGCTAGTGGTTTGGTAGGCGGGCATTTCACCGGGGAGCTGTTTTTT. Translated, it gives CASGLVGGHFTGELFF.

V usage is TRBV5-6 and J usage is TRBJ1-4; TRBD1 agrees at 7 bases. The V gene's germline CDR1 is SGHDT and CDR2 YYEEEE. CDR3 length equals 14 residues. V was clipped by 2 bases and J by 5 bases; unmatched bases: 3. The DNA of the CDR3 is TGTGCCAGCAGCTTTGGCAGGGGGAATGAAAAACTGTTTTTT. It specifies CASSFGRGNEKLFF. The full variable domain, with the rest looked up from reference TRBV5-6 and TRBJ1-4, is DAGVTQSPTHLIKTRGQQVTLRCSPKSGHDTVSWYQQALGQGPQFIFQYYEEEERQRGNFPDRFSGHQFPNYSSELNVNALLLGDSALYLCASSFGRGNEKLFFGSGTQLSVL.

This clone has more than one count but fewer than ten. The chain links TRBV6-5 to TRBJ2-7; tentatively, D is TRBD2 (6 bases). V was clipped by 2 bases and J by 1 base, with 9 bases between them. The germline CDR1 and CDR2 sequences are MNHEY and SVGAGI. The CDR3 covers 14 residues. CDR3 residues: CASSYGGVSYEQYF. CDR3 bases: TGTGCCAGCAGTTACGGAGGGGTTTCCTACGAGCAGTACTTC.